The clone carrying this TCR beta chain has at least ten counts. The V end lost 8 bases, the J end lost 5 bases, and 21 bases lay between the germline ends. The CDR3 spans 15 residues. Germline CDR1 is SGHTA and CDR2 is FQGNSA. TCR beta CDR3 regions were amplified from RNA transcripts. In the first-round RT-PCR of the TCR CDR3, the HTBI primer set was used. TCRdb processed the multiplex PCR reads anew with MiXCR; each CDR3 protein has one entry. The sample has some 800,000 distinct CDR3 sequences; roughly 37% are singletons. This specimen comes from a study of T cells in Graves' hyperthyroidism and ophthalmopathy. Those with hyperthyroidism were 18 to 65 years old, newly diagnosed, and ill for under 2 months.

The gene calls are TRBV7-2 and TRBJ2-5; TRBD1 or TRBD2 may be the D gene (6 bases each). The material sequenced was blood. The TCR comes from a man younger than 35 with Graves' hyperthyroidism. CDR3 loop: CASGHRAGLGETQYF. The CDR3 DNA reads TGTGCCAGCGGTCACAGGGCGGGGCTTGGCGAGACCCAGTACTTC.